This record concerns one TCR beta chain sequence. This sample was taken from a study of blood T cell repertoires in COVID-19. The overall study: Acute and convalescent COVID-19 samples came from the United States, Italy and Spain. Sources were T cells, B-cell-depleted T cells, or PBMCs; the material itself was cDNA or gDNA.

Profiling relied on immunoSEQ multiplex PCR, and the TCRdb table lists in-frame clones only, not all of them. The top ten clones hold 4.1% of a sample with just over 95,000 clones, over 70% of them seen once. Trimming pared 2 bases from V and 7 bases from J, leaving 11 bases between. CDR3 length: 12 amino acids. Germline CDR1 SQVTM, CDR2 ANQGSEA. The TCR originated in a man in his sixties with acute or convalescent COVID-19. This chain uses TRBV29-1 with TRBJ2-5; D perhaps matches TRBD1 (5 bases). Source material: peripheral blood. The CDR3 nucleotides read TGCAGCGTTGAAAAAGGGGCCGGGACCCAGTACTTC. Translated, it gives CSVEKGAGTQYF.